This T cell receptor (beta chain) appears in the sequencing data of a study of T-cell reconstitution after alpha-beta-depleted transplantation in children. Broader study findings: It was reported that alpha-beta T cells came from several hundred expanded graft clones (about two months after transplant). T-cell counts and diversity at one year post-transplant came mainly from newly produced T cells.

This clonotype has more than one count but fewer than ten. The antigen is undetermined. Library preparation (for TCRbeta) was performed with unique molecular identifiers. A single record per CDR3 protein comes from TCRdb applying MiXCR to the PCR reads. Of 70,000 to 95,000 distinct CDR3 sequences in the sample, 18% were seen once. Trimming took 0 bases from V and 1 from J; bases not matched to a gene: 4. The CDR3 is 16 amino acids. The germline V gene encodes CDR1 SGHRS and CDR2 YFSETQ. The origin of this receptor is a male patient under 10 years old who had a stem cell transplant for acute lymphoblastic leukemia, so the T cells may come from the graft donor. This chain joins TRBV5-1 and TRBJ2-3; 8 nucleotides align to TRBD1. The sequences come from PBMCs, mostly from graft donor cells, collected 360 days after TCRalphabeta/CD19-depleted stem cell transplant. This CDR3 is CASSLGWGQGTDTQYF. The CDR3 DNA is TGCGCCAGCAGCTTGGGATGGGGACAGGGCACAGATACGCAGTATTTT.